The rows below give T cell receptor beta chains drawn from one sample of a study of T-cell reconstitution after alpha-beta-depleted transplantation in children. MiXCR was run by TCRdb on the PCR reads, yielding one entry per CDR3 protein. The sample includes about 480,000 distinct CDR3 sequences, approximately 12% of them seen just once. The source was PBMCs from the stem cell graft donor, collected from the stem cell graft. These receptors were obtained from a human donor who donated a stem cell graft to a child with combined immunodeficiency. The CDR3 runs from the conserved cysteine through the conserved F or W. The D gene is left open where the match is weak. Clone size is not always given. Where it is, it says once, few, many or a class for expanded clones.

V gene	J gene	clone size	CDR3 length	D gene	CDR3 DNA	CDR3 protein
TRBV30	TRBJ2-7	few	14	-	TGTGCCTGGAGTATAGGACGGAGCTCCTACGAGCAGTACTTC	CAWSIGRSSYEQYF
TRBV24-1	TRBJ2-3	-	19	-	TGTGCCACCAGTGATTTAGTACGGGTAACGAGAGTTAGCACAGATACGCAGTATTTT	CATSDLVRVTRVSTDTQYF
TRBV12-3/TRBV12-4	TRBJ1-1	-	16	TRBD1	TGTGCCAGCAGTTTAGCGCTAGAGACAGGGGACACTGAAGCTTTCTTT	CASSLALETGDTEAFF
TRBV5-1	TRBJ2-7	-	13	-	TGCGCCAGCAGCTTGCCCAGGTTGGACGAGCAGTACTTC	CASSLPRLDEQYF
TRBV15	TRBJ2-3	few	16	-	TGTGCCACCAGCAGAGGAGTGCAACAGGGTTATGGTACGCAGTATTTT	CATSRGVQQGYGTQYF
TRBV7-9	TRBJ2-7	-	14	TRBD1	TGTGCCAGCAGCTCCCCGACAGGGGGCTACGAGCAGTACTTC	CASSSPTGGYEQYF
TRBV28	TRBJ2-7	many	13	-	TGTGCCAGCAGTTTGTACCCAGGGGTCGAGCAGTACTTC	CASSLYPGVEQYF
TRBV29-1	TRBJ2-1	many	15	-	TGCAGCGTCCCATGGATGGGCGACTCCTACAATGAGCAGTTCTTC	CSVPWMGDSYNEQFF
TRBV20-1	TRBJ1-5	few	13	-	TGCAGTGCTAGTCGGTGGCCCGATCAGCCCCAGCATTTT	CSASRWPDQPQHF
TRBV5-1	TRBJ2-3	many	14	-	TGCGCCAGCAGCTTTCAGGACCCAACAGATACGCAGTATTTT	CASSFQDPTDTQYF
TRBV5-1	TRBJ2-5	many	13	-	TGCGCCAGCAGCTTGGAAAATCAAGAGACCCAGTACTTC	CASSLENQETQYF
TRBV7-2	TRBJ2-7	many	14	-	TGTGCCAGCAGCCCCTCGTTGGGAAGCTACGAGCAGTACTTC	CASSPSLGSYEQYF
TRBV20-1	TRBJ2-7	-	13	-	TGCAGTTACACGGCGATGGGACGCCACGAGCAGTACTTC	CSYTAMGRHEQYF
TRBV4-3	TRBJ2-7	-	15	TRBD1	TGCGCCAGCAGCCAGGACAGGGGTCTGAAGTACGAGCAGTACTTC	CASSQDRGLKYEQYF
TRBV6-5	TRBJ2-3	many	13	TRBD2	TGTGCCTGCCGGCGGGGGGTCACAGATACGCAGTATTTT	CACRRGVTDTQYF
TRBV12-3/TRBV12-4	TRBJ2-2	-	13	-	TGTGCCAGCAGTTTATTGCTCCCCGGGGAGCTGTTTTTT	CASSLLLPGELFF
TRBV5-1	TRBJ2-2	once	14	-	TGCGCCAGCGGCTCCACCCTGGACACCGGGGAGCTGTTTTTT	CASGSTLDTGELFF
TRBV5-1	TRBJ2-5	-	18	TRBD1	TGCGCCAGCAGCTTGGGGGGAACGACAGGGGGAGGTTCGGAGACCCAGTACTTC	CASSLGGTTGGGSETQYF
TRBV4-3	TRBJ2-7	many	14	-	TGCGCCAGCAGCCAAGGGGGGTACGCATACGAGCAGTACTTC	CASSQGGYAYEQYF
TRBV6-1	TRBJ1-5	few	15	TRBD1	TGTGCCAGCAGCCGACGGACAGGGAGTAATCAGCCCCAGCATTTT	CASSRRTGSNQPQHF